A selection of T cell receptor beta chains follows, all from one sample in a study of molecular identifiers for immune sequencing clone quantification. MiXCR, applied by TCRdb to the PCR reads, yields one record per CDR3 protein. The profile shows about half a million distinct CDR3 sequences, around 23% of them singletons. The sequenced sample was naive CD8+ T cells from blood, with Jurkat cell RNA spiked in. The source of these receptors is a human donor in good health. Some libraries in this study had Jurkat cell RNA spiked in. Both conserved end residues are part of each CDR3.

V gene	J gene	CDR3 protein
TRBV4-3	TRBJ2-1	CASSRERQGASYNGQFF
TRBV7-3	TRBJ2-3	CASSPGQGFSTDTQYF
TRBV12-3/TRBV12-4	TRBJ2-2	CASSSWGGDTGELFF
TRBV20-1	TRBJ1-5	CSARVLGQGAGNQPQHF
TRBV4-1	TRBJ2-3	CASSHLLAGPTDTQYF
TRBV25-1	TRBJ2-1	CASSDGNEQFF
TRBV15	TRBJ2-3	CATSKGLPDTQYF
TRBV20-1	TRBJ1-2	CSASTSGGSVRGYGYTF
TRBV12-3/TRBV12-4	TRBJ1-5	CASSFGVVRWPQHF
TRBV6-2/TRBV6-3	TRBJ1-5	CASSYTGTGVQPQHF
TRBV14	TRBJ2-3	CASSQWRGGSPPDTQYF
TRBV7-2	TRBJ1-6	CASSLVPPGSPLHF
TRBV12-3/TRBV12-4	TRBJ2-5	CASSLTSGRAGETQYF
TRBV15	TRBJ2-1	CATSGQGNEQFF
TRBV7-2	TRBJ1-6	CASSPDGEYSPLHF
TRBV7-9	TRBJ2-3	CASTPPATSGYSTDTQYF
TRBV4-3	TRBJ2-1	CASSQDLSYNDQFF
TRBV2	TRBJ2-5	CASSGRDSGETQYF
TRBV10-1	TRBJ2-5	CASSESGHLLETQYF
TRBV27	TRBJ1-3	CASWGTGNTIYF
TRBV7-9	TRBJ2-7	CASSLGVNGLYEQYF
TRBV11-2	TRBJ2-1	CASSPRRTSGSSYNEQFF
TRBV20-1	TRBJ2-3	CSAPGQGQDTQYF
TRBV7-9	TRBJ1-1	CASRDWGLIGEAFF
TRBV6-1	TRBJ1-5	CAGGIGNQPQHF
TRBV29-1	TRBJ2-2	CSVEDLGPGELFF
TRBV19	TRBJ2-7	CASSSHSGTYEQYF
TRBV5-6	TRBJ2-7	CASSLGRMSYEQYF
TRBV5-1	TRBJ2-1	CASSSGTNGGSSYNEQFF
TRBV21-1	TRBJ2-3	CASSKVEGEGGRPDTQYF
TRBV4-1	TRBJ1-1	CASSQAQPGQGGTEAFF
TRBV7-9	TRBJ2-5	CASSPRQGAGGTLETQYF
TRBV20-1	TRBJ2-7	CSASPEGTYPWNEQYF
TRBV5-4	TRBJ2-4	CASSPDRGGKNIQYF
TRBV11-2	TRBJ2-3	CASSLVRGQGNTDTQYF
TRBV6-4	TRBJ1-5	CASSRQGLRNQPQHF
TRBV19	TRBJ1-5	CASSKDRGRGQPQHF
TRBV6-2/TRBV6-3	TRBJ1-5	CASSYPAEASISIPNQPQHF
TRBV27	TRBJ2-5	CASSALGDGETQYF
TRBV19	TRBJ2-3	CASSIAGGLQYF
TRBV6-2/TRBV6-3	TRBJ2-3	CASSYSTSGSPPDTQYF
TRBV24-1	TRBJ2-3	CATSSGRTDTRYF